This TCR beta chain was sequenced during a study of vaccination and CD4 T cells after COVID-19. This CDR3 contains 13 residues. CDR1 is ENHRY and CDR2 is SYGVKD in the germline V gene. The V gene lost 6 bases and the J gene lost 7 bases, with 13 bases spanning the gap. This sample's treatment: approximately 10-day PBMC culture with coronavirus spike peptide pools or control peptides (ViraFEST assay). Sequencing of DNA taken from cultured CD4+ T cells relied on the Oncomine TCR Beta short-read assay. TCRdb reprocessed the PCR reads with MiXCR, giving one entry per CDR3 protein. The data hold around 15,000 distinct CDR3 sequences, with about 40% observed a single time. This clonotype appeared a few times. As yet, its antigen is unknown.

The clonotype originates from a human donor who had recovered from COVID-19. The V gene is TRBV10-3, the J gene TRBJ1-5; unclear D gene. Sequencing was done on a sample of CD4+ T cells from blood, cultured in vitro. The CDR3 bases are TGTGCCATCAGGGGCCCGGGCAGGCAGCCCCAGCATTTT. Translating it yields CAIRGPGRQPQHF.